These 27 T cell receptor beta chains were sequenced from one sample in a study of T cells after yellow fever vaccination. TCRdb itself ran the 5' RACE reads through MiXCR, one entry per CDR3 protein. This sample yields approximately 450,000 distinct CDR3 sequences, of which around a sixth are seen a single time; roughly a sixth belongs to the top ten. The specimen was PBMCs, collected before the yellow fever booster vaccination. All receptors come from a man in his late teens or twenties who received the YFV17D yellow fever vaccine.

The chain is built from TRBV10-3 and TRBJ2-3; TRBD2 matches 11 bases. Trimming at V came to 10 bases and at J to 1 base, leaving 16 bases not matched to a gene. Germline V gene sequence: CDR1 ENHRY, CDR2 SYGVKD. The CDR3 is 18 residues long. The CDR3 DNA reads as TGTGCCACCAAGGGGGGACTAGCGGTCGAAAGGGGCACAGATACGCAGTATTTT. The encoded protein is CATKGGLAVERGTDTQYF.

The V gene is TRBV6-2 or TRBV6-3, the J gene TRBJ1-1; 9 nucleotides align to TRBD1. The V gene's germline CDR1 is MNHEY and CDR2 SVGEGT. Trimming cost V 0 bases and J 11 bases; bases outside gene matches: 10. The CDR3 runs 15 residues. CDR3 amino acids: CASSYSPGQGKTAFF. CDR3 in DNA: TGTGCCAGCAGTTACTCCCCGGGACAGGGAAAGACGGCTTTCTTT.

This clonotype was picked up a small number of times. The CDR3 nucleotides are TGTGCCAGCAGACTAGCGGGGGGAGGGAATGAGCAGTTCTTC. Translation gives CASRLAGGGNEQFF. The rearrangement joins TRBV7-3 to TRBJ2-1, with 12 bases fitting TRBD2. J was trimmed by 7 bases and V by 6 bases; bases with no gene match: 4. The CDR3 contains 14 residues. Germline loops: CDR1 SGHTA, CDR2 FQGTGA.

J is TRBJ1-2 and V is TRBV6-5; TRBD1 matches 8 bases. The V gene end was trimmed by 7 bases and the J gene end by 3 bases; junction bases not matched to a gene: 13. The CDR3 length is 16 residues. Germline V gene data show CDR1 as MNHEY and CDR2 as SVGAGI. For the CDR3, the DNA is TGTGCCAGCACTTCTACGGACAGGGTTCGGGACTATGGCTACACCTTC. It translates to CASTSTDRVRDYGYTF.

In this sample, this clonotype turned up a few times. For the CDR3, the DNA is TGTGCCAGCAGCTGGGCGGGGGTCCTGCCGAGCTACACCTTC. Translated: CASSWAGVLPSYTF. The chain combines TRBV5-6 with TRBJ1-2; D possibly corresponds to TRBD1 (5 bases). CDR3 length equals 14 residues. Trimming stripped 3 bases from V and 9 bases from J, with 18 bases between. Germline loops: CDR1 SGHDT, CDR2 YYEEEE. The whole variable domain, remainder taken from reference TRBV5-6 and TRBJ1-2, is DAGVTQSPTHLIKTRGQQVTLRCSPKSGHDTVSWYQQALGQGPQFIFQYYEEEERQRGNFPDRFSGHQFPNYSSELNVNALLLGDSALYLCASSWAGVLPSYTFGSGTRLTVV.

This clonotype was seen a handful of times. The chain couples TRBV7-9 to TRBJ2-3; TRBD2 aligns across 8 bases. Trimming cost V 3 bases and J 6 bases; bases outside gene matches: 5. In germline, CDR1 is SEHNR, CDR2 FQNEAQ (reference sequence). The CDR3 is 14 amino acids. CDR3 protein: CASSFRGGQDTQYF. Written as DNA, the CDR3 is TGTGCCAGCAGCTTCCGGGGGGGTCAGGATACGCAGTATTTT. The entire variable domain, with the rest obtained from reference TRBV7-9 and TRBJ2-3, is as follows: DTGVSQNPRHKITKRGQNVTFRCDPISEHNRLYWYRQTLGQGPEFLTYFQNEAQLEKSRLLSDRFSAERPKGSFSTLEIQRTEQGDSAMYLCASSFRGGQDTQYFGPGTRLTVL.

The chain is built from TRBV20-1 and TRBJ1-5, with D perhaps TRBD1 (5 bases). The germline V gene encodes CDR1 DFQATT and CDR2 SNEGSKA (reference sequence). V dropped 0 bases and J dropped 5 bases, with 14 bases sitting between them. The CDR3 extends over 15 amino acids. For the CDR3, the DNA is TGCAGTGCTAGAGATCAAAGGGGCCCCTATCAGCCCCAGCATTTT. This translates into CSARDQRGPYQPQHF.

CDR3 region: CSVDSSGAGVGYTF. Here the CDR3 DNA reads TGCAGCGTTGACTCCTCGGGGGCAGGGGTCGGCTACACCTTC. The V and J genes are TRBV29-1 and TRBJ1-2, with D tentatively TRBD1 (6 bases). Germline lookup yields CDR1 SQVTM and CDR2 ANQGSEA. Trimming took 3 bases from V and 8 from J, leaving 19 bases between them. The CDR3 has 14 amino acids.

The chain combines TRBV12-3 or TRBV12-4 with TRBJ1-5, with 10 bases matching TRBD1. V trimming: 6 bases; J trimming: 5 bases; junction bases outside the gene matches: 1. The CDR3 extends over 13 amino acids. CDR3 DNA sequence: TGTGCCAGCAGGGGGACAGGGGATCAGCCCCAGCATTTT. It specifies CASRGTGDQPQHF.

CDR3: CASGAGTGFYNEQFF. Written as DNA, the CDR3 is TGTGCCAGCGGTGCCGGGACAGGGTTCTACAATGAGCAGTTCTTC. The chain joins TRBV6-5 to TRBJ2-1; 9 nucleotides align to TRBD1. Germline V gene sequence: CDR1 MNHEY, CDR2 SVGAGI. Unmatched junction bases numbered 8, after V lost 8 bases and J lost 3 bases. This CDR3 spans 15 amino acids.

The genes are TRBV29-1 and TRBJ2-7; 7 nucleotides agree with TRBD1. CDR3 length equals 12 residues. CDR1 is SQVTM and CDR2 is ANQGSEA in the germline V gene. Losses at the gene ends were 7 bases for V and 0 bases for J; bases not matched to a gene: 3. The CDR3 protein is CSARDSSYEQYV. The DNA of the CDR3 is TGCAGCGCCAGGGACAGCTCCTACGAGCAGTACGTC.

This clonotype came up many times. The J gene is TRBJ2-7, the V gene TRBV21-1; the table's D call, TRBD1, has no DNA check behind it. TRBV21-1 is tagged as a pseudogene. The CDR3 contains 11 residues. For the CDR3, the DNA is TGTGCCAGCGCCGGGCACTACGAGCAGTACGTC. Protein product: CASAGHYEQYV.

This clonotype was seen more than once but under ten times. V and J are TRBV4-1 and TRBJ1-2; 7 bases map to TRBD1. Germline V gives CDR1 MGHRA, CDR2 YSYEKL. V gave up 3 bases and J gave up 1 base; unmatched junction bases: 11. The length of the CDR3 is 17 residues. This CDR3 reads CASSQGTGTADNYGYTF. The DNA for the CDR3 is TGCGCCAGCAGCCAGGGTACCGGGACAGCGGATAACTATGGCTACACCTTC.

This clonotype was counted between two and nine times. The DNA of the CDR3 is TGTGCCAGCAGCTTGGTACGCGGGGGGGCCAGGATCGGGGAGCTGTTTTTT. Its protein is CASSLVRGGARIGELFF. This chain uses TRBV5-6 with TRBJ2-2; 9 nucleotides match TRBD2. The CDR3 has 17 residues. After removal of 0 bases from V and 7 bases from J, the junction contained 10 bases not matched to a gene. From germline, CDR1 is SGHDT and CDR2 YYEEEE.

This clonotype was counted a few times. The J gene is TRBJ2-2, the V gene TRBV7-6, with 10 positions matching TRBD1. This CDR3 is built from 16 residues. The J segment lost 4 bases and the V segment lost 5 bases, leaving 7 bases of the junction unmatched. Per the germline V gene, CDR1 is SGHVS and CDR2 is FNYEAQ. The CDR3 spells CASSPRGQGFTGELFF. The CDR3 bases are TGTGCCAGCAGCCCCCGGGGACAGGGGTTCACCGGGGAGCTGTTTTTT.

The chain links TRBV20-1 to TRBJ2-5, with 8 bases fitting TRBD2. V gave up 5 bases and J gave up 5 bases; unmatched junction bases: 4. The CDR3 sequence is 12 residues long. The germline V gene encodes CDR1 DFQATT and CDR2 SNEGSKA (reference sequence). CDR3 region: CSAGTRRETQYF. CDR3 coding DNA: TGCAGTGCTGGGACTAGACGGGAGACCCAGTACTTC.

This clonotype was recorded a few times. V usage is TRBV7-9 and J usage is TRBJ2-1; D is unresolved. Germline V gene lookup returns CDR1 SEHNR and CDR2 FQNEAQ (reference sequence). The CDR3 has 12 residues. V gave up 5 bases and J gave up 6 bases, with 8 bases separating them. The CDR3 nucleotides are TGTGCCAGCAGCATCCACCTCAATGAGCAGTTCTTC. Protein: CASSIHLNEQFF.

J is TRBJ1-5 and V is TRBV27; possibly TRBD1 for D (5 bases). The CDR3 covers 13 residues. Per germline, CDR1 MNHEY and CDR2 SMNVEV (reference sequence). V was clipped by 4 bases and J by 9 bases, with 13 bases between them. The CDR3 DNA reads TGTGCCAGCAGTTGGGGGGTGTCCGGGCCCCAGCATTTT. It encodes CASSWGVSGPQHF.

The chain carries TRBV28 and TRBJ2-7; weak D call: TRBD1 (5 bases). V was shortened by 3 bases and J by 3 bases, with 9 bases between the two germline ends. CDR3 length equals 13 residues. Germline CDR1 MDHEN, CDR2 SYDVKM. CDR3 DNA sequence: TGTGCCAGCAGTTTGCAGGGCAACTACGAGCAGTACGTC. This gives the protein CASSLQGNYEQYV.

This chain joins TRBV24-1 and TRBJ2-3, with D possibly being TRBD2 (5 bases). This CDR3 contains 13 residues. The V end was cut by 7 bases, the J end by 1 base, with 8 bases between. Germline CDR1 reads KGHDR; CDR2 reads SFDVKD. The CDR3: CATSHGGTDTQYF. CDR3 bases: TGTGCCACCAGCCACGGGGGCACAGATACGCAGTATTTT.

This chain links TRBV20-1 with TRBJ2-3; TRBD2 matches 8 bases. CDR3 length: 18 amino acids. The V and J ends lost 3 bases and 5 bases, in that order; junction bases with no gene match: 19. Germline CDR1 reads DFQATT; CDR2 reads SNEGSKA (reference sequence). CDR3 loop: CSASFPASGGPAGDTQYF. Here the CDR3 DNA reads TGCAGTGCTAGTTTTCCCGCCAGCGGGGGTCCAGCGGGAGATACGCAGTATTTT.

The rearrangement uses TRBV24-1 and TRBJ1-1; TRBD1 might be the D (5 bases). In germline, CDR1 is KGHDR, CDR2 SFDVKD. Trimming took 7 bases from V and 3 from J, leaving 14 bases between them. This CDR3 comprises 14 residues. CDR3 in DNA: TGTGCCACCAGGGGGGGAGGGGTGGACACTGAAGCTTTCTTT. It codes for CATRGGGVDTEAFF.

The chain carries TRBV11-2 and TRBJ2-6, with TRBD2 as a possible D gene (6 bases). Trimming took 5 bases from V and 2 from J, leaving 13 bases between them. The CDR3 runs 16 residues. Per the germline V gene, CDR1 is SGHAT and CDR2 is FQNNGV. Here the CDR3 reads CASSRGPGAGANVLTF. CDR3 DNA sequence: TGTGCCAGCAGCCGGGGTCCGGGAGCTGGGGCCAACGTCCTGACTTTC.

The rearrangement links TRBV12-3 or TRBV12-4 to TRBJ2-5; the D gene is possibly TRBD2 (6 bases). The CDR3 has 17 amino acids. The V and J ends lost 1 base and 5 bases respectively, with 20 bases between them. The CDR3 DNA is TGTGCCAGCAGTTTAGGATGGGTGCGACTAGGGCGGGAGACCCAGTACTTC. Its protein is CASSLGWVRLGRETQYF.

In this sample, this clonotype turned up many times. CDR3: CASTGQPRRDTQYF. The CDR3 bases are TGTGCCAGCACGGGACAGCCTAGGAGGGATACGCAGTATTTT. The V and J genes are TRBV7-8 and TRBJ2-3; 7 nucleotides match TRBD1. The CDR3 covers 14 residues. The germline V gene encodes CDR1 SGHVS and CDR2 FQNEAQ. V lost 7 bases, J lost 6 bases, and 10 bases stayed unmatched.

The CDR3 region is CASSLEPYGYTF. The CDR3 nucleotides read TGTGCCAGCAGCTTAGAACCCTATGGCTACACCTTC. The chain uses TRBV7-9 and TRBJ1-2; D uncertain. V shed 1 base and J shed 4 bases, with 4 bases lying between them. This CDR3 is built from 12 residues. From germline, CDR1 is SEHNR and CDR2 FQNEAQ (reference sequence).

In this sample, this clonotype turned up a few times. The chain employs TRBV13 and TRBJ2-7; no reliable D call. V lost 2 bases and J lost 0, with 8 bases in between. Germline-derived CDR1 and CDR2 are PRHDT and FYEKMQ (reference sequence). The CDR3 sequence is 14 residues long. CDR3 in DNA: TGTGCCAGCAGCTTAACCCCATACTCCTACGAGCAGTACTTC. Translation gives CASSLTPYSYEQYF.